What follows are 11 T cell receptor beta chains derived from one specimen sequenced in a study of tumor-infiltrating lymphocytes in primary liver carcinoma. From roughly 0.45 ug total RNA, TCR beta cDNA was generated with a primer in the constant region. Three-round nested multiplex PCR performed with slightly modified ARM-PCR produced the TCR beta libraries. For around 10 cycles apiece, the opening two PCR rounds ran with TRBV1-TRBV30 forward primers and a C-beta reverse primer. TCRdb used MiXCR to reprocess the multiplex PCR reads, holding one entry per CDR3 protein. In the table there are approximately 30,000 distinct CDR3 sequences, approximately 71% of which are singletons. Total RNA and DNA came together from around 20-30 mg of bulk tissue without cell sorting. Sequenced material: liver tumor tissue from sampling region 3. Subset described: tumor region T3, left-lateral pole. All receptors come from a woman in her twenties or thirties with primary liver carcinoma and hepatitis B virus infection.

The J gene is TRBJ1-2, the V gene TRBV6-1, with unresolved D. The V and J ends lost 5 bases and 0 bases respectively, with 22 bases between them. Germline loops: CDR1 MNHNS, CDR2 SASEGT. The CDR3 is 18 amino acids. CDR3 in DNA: TGTGCCAGCAGTAGACGGTTCCTGGTCCTTAAATCTAACTATGGCTACACCTTC. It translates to CASSRRFLVLKSNYGYTF.

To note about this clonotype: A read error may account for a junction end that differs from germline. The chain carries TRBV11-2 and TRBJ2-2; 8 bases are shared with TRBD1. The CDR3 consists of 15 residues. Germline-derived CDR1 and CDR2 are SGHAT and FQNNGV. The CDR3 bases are TGTACCAGCAGCTTGTCCTGGACAGGGACCTGGGAGCTGTTTTTT. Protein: CTSSLSWTGTWELFF.

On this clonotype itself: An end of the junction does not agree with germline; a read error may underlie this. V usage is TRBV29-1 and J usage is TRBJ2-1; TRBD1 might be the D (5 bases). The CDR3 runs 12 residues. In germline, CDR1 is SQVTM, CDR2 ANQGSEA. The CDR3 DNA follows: TGCAACGCCCTAAGGGGCTACAATAAGCAGTTCTTC. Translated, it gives CNALRGYNKQFF.

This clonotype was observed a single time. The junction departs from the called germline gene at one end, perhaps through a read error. In DNA, the CDR3 is TGTGCCAGTAGCCGACTTGCAGGGAGGGGGTATGAGCAGCTCTTC. Amino acid sequence: CASSRLAGRGYEQLF. The V and J genes are TRBV11-3 and TRBJ2-1; perhaps TRBD2 as D (7 bases). This CDR3 spans 15 amino acids. Germline loops: CDR1 SGHNT, CDR2 YENEEA.

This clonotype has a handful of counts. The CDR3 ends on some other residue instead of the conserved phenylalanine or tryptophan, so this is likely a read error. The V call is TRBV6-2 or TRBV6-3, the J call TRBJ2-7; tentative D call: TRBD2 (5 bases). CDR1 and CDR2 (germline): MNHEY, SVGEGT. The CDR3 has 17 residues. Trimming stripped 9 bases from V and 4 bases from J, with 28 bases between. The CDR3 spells CASSLRLAPEKTYEQYS. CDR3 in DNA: TGTGCCAGTAGTCTTCGGTTAGCGCCAGAGAAGACTTACGAGCAGTACTCC.

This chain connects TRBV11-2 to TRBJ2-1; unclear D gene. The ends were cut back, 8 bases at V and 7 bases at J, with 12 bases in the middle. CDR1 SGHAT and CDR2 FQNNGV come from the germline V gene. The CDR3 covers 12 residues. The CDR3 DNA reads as TGTGCCAGCTTATCGGTTACGAATGAGCAGTTCTTC. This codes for CASLSVTNEQFF.

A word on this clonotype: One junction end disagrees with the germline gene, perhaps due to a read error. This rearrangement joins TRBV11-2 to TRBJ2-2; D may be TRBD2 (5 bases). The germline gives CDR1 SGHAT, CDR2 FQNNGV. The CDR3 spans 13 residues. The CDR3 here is CTSSLHRTGELFF. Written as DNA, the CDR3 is TGTACCAGCAGCTTACATAGGACTGGGGAACTGTTTTTT.

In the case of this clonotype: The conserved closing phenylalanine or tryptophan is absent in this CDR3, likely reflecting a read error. The CDR3, as DNA: TGTGCCAGCAGCCGACTAGCGAGGGGGGGGTATAAGCAGTTCTAC. Translation gives CASSRLARGGYKQFY. The chain employs TRBV11-3 and TRBJ2-1, with 8 bases fitting TRBD2. Germline V gene sequence: CDR1 SGHNT, CDR2 YENEEA. Unmatched junction bases numbered 14, after V lost 5 bases and J lost 11 bases. The CDR3 runs to 15 residues.

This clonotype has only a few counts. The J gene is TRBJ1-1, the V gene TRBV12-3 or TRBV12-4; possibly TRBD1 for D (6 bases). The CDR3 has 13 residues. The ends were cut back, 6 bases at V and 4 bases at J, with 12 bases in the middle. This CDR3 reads CASSPRGGTEAFF. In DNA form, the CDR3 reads TGTGCCAGCAGCCCCCGAGGGGGCACTGAAGCTTTCTTT.

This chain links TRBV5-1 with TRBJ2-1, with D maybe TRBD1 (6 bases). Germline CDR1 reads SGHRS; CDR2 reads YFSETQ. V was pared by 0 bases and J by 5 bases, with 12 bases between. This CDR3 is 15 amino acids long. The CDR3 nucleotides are TGCGCCAGCAGCTTGGGACAGGCGTCCAACAATGAGCAGTTCTTC. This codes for CASSLGQASNNEQFF.

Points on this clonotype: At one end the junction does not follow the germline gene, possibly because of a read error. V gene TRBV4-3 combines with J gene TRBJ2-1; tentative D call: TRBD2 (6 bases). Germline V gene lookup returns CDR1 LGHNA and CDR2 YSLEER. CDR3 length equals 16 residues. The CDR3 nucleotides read TGTGCCATCAGCCAAGATGCGGGAAGCTCCTACAAAGAGCAGTTCTTC. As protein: CAISQDAGSSYKEQFF.